This T cell receptor beta chain was recorded in a study of blood T cell repertoires in COVID-19. Study-wide context: Collection of acute and convalescent COVID-19 samples took place in the United States, Italy and Spain. Sample material is recorded as cDNA or gDNA derived from T cells, B-cell-depleted T cells, or PBMCs.

Assignments of participants to cohorts depended upon their own reported clinical history. Under the authors' procedure: From reference gene primer amplification, estimates of nucleated cell counts were derived. Clones were read by immunoSEQ multiplex PCR, and TCRdb kept only the in-frame ones, dropping some. That table is the source of V, J and clone size, and D and trimming were worked out from the DNA. The sample has over 200,000 clones; about 87% are singletons. This TCR derives from a woman aged 40 to 55 with acute COVID-19. The sample consisted of PBMCs or T cells enriched from blood (not recorded which).

The chain's CDR3 is CASSLATGGGTDTQYF. The CDR3, as DNA: TGCGCCAGCAGCTTGGCGACAGGGGGGGGCACAGATACGCAGTATTTT. The chain links TRBV5-1 to TRBJ2-3, with 9 bases lining up with TRBD1. Germline V lookup: CDR1 SGHRS, CDR2 YFSETQ. The J segment lost 1 base and the V segment lost 0 bases, leaving 3 bases of the junction unmatched. The CDR3 totals 16 residues.